This T cell receptor (beta chain) was identified during a study of T cell repertoires in cytomegalovirus infection. Across the study: Evidence of both CMV infection and a matching HLA type came from public TCR beta signatures.

Broader study findings: Cumulative frequency of public TCR beta families picked out carriers of CMV plus the relevant HLA. Dominating the ex vivo response were HLA-C-restricted CMV-specific TCR beta clonotypes.

This clonotype was seen more than once but under ten times. Its matching antigen is unknown. The CDR3 is 16 amino acids. Trimming at V came to 0 bases and at J to 10 bases, leaving 11 bases not matched to a gene. Germline lookup yields CDR1 SNHLY and CDR2 FYNNEI. TCRdb itself ran the reads through MiXCR, one entry per CDR3 protein. The sample contains around 170,000 distinct CDR3 sequences, 17% of which appear only once. The specimen sequenced was CD8+ T cells from PBMCs. The TCR was taken from a human donor in good health (CMV status not recorded). Some clones in this sample may be carry-over from other donors' samples. The chain combines TRBV2 with TRBJ2-1, with 8 bases fitting TRBD2. CDR3 protein: CASSEAERGPLGEQFF. In DNA, the CDR3 is TGTGCCAGCAGTGAAGCGGAGCGGGGGCCACTCGGAGAGCAGTTCTTC.